The rows below give T cell receptor beta chains drawn from one sample of a study of cytomegalovirus exposure and HLA in healthy donors. Clones were read by immunoSEQ multiplex PCR, and TCRdb kept only the in-frame ones, dropping some. The sample yields roughly 130,000 clones, around four fifths seen once. Sequencing was done on a sample of PBMCs. All receptors come from a woman between 25 and 40 years old in good health and CMV-seronegative. Both conserved end residues are part of each CDR3. The D gene is left open where the match is weak. Size tells how often a clone was seen (once, few, many) or the class of an expanded clone, and some rows leave it out.

CDR3nt | CDR3aa | abundance | j_gene | v_gene | d_gene
TGTGCCAGCAGCTTGGGTAGCAGGGATAGCAATCAGCCCCAGCATTTT | CASSLGSRDSNQPQHF | - | TRBJ1-5 | TRBV5-6 | -
TGTGCCAGCAGGGAACAGGGGGCGCAGGACACCGGGGAGCTGTTTTTT | CASREQGAQDTGELFF | - | TRBJ2-2 | TRBV11-2 | TRBD1
TGTGCCAGCAGATCTTTGTTGGGACAGCTAGGGGATGAAAAACTGTTTTTT | CASRSLLGQLGDEKLFF | - | TRBJ1-4 | TRBV5-6 | TRBD1
TGTGCCAGCAGCTCTAGAGGCAATGAGCAGTTCTTC | CASSSRGNEQFF | - | TRBJ2-1 | TRBV11-3 | -
TGTGCCAGCAGCGTCACAGGGATGGACACTGAAGCTTTCTTT | CASSVTGMDTEAFF | - | TRBJ1-1 | TRBV9 | -
TGTGCCAGCAGAACAGGGAGAAACACTGAAGCTTTCTTT | CASRTGRNTEAFF | once | TRBJ1-1 | TRBV2 | -
TGTGCCAGCAGCTACTTACGAGCTGGACACCATCTTGAAGCTTTCTTT | CASSYLRAGHHLEAFF | - | TRBJ1-1 | TRBV11-2 | -
TGCAGCGTCCCACCCCCGGACAGGGGGTTTTACAATGAGCAGTTCTTC | CSVPPPDRGFYNEQFF | - | TRBJ2-1 | TRBV29-1 | TRBD1
TGCGCCAGCAGCCAGACAGGGCTGGGCAATCAGCCCCAGCATTTT | CASSQTGLGNQPQHF | - | TRBJ1-5 | TRBV4-1 | TRBD1
TGTGCCAGCAGCCTCGACAGGGGCACAGATACGCAGTATTTT | CASSLDRGTDTQYF | - | TRBJ2-3 | TRBV7-9 | TRBD1
TGTGCCAGCAACAGATACCAAGAGACCCAGTACTTC | CASNRYQETQYF | - | TRBJ2-5 | TRBV2 | -
TGTGCCAGCAGCTTAGAACTAGCGGGGGGACTCGAGCAGTACTTC | CASSLELAGGLEQYF | once | TRBJ2-7 | TRBV7-2 | TRBD2
TGTGCCAGCAGCCCCAGGACAGGGTATAGCAATCAGCCCCAGCATTTT | CASSPRTGYSNQPQHF | - | TRBJ1-5 | TRBV5-8 | TRBD1
TGTGCCAGCAGCCCAGAGACTCTTGGGCAGTTCTTC | CASSPETLGQFF | - | TRBJ2-1 | TRBV11-2 | -
TGTGCCAGCAGTTCTCTGACTAGCAAAACCTACGAGCAGTACTTC | CASSSLTSKTYEQYF | few | TRBJ2-7 | TRBV6-1 | TRBD2
TGTGCCAGCAGCGTAGTGGCGGGGGCCAGCAATGAGCAGTTCTTC | CASSVVAGASNEQFF | - | TRBJ2-1 | TRBV9 | -
TGTGCCAGCAGCCCAAACTGGGGACAGGGTAATGAAAAACTGTTTTTT | CASSPNWGQGNEKLFF | - | TRBJ1-4 | TRBV4-2 | TRBD1
TGTGCCAGCAGCTTAGGTTCCCGCTACGAGCAGTACTTC | CASSLGSRYEQYF | once | TRBJ2-7 | TRBV7-2 | -
TGTGCCAGCAGTTTAAGGCAGGGGGCCTATGGCTACACCTTC | CASSLRQGAYGYTF | once | TRBJ1-2 | TRBV28 | TRBD1
TGTGCCAGCAGCCCGACAGGCTACACCTTC | CASSPTGYTF | few | TRBJ1-2 | TRBV7-9 | -
TGTGCCAGCAGTGAAGCACACAACAGGGGATTTGCGTCACCCCTCCACTTT | CASSEAHNRGFASPLHF | - | TRBJ1-6 | TRBV2 | TRBD1
TGTGCCAGCAGTCCGGGACAGGGGACTGAGCAGTTCTTC | CASSPGQGTEQFF | - | TRBJ2-1 | TRBV28 | TRBD1
TGTGCCAGCAGTGAACTAGCGGGGACCTACAATGAGCAGTTCTTC | CASSELAGTYNEQFF | - | TRBJ2-1 | TRBV2 | TRBD2
TGTGCCAGCAGCCATCCGGGATCTGGGGCCAACGTCCTGACTTTC | CASSHPGSGANVLTF | few | TRBJ2-6 | TRBV7-3 | -
TGCGCCAGCACCGTAGCGAGCGGGGGGGCGGTAAATGAGCAGTTCTTC | CASTVASGGAVNEQFF | - | TRBJ2-1 | TRBV5-1 | TRBD2
TGTGCCAGCAGTTACAGTCAGGCAGCTCGTCCGTATCGCTACACCTTC | CASSYSQAARPYRYTF | - | TRBJ1-2 | TRBV6-6 | -
TGTGCCACCAGCCGCGGGACCTCCTACGAGCAGTACTTC | CATSRGTSYEQYF | - | TRBJ2-7 | TRBV15 | -
TGTGCCAGCAGTCTACGGGGGGACACTCAGCCCCAGCATTTT | CASSLRGDTQPQHF | - | TRBJ1-5 | TRBV28 | -
TGTGCCAGCAGTTTACCAGGGCCTTCGAACACCGGGGAGCTGTTTTTT | CASSLPGPSNTGELFF | few | TRBJ2-2 | TRBV28 | -
TGTGCCAGCAGCTTAGCGCGAGCAGAGGAGTTCTTC | CASSLARAEEFF | - | TRBJ2-1 | TRBV7-2 | -